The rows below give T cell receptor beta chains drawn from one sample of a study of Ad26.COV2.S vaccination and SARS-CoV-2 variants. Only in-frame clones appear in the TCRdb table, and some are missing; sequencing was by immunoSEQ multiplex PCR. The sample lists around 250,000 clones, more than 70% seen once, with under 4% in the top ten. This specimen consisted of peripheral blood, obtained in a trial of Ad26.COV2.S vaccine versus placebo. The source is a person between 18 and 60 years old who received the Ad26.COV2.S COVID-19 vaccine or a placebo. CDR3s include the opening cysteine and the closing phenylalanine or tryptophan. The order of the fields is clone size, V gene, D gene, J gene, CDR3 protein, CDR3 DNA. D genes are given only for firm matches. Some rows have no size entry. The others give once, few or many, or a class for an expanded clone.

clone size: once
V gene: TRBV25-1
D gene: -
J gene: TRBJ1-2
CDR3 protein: CASSERGYGGPSYGYTF
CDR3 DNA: TGTGCCAGCAGTGAAAGGGGGTACGGGGGGCCGAGCTATGGCTACACCTTC

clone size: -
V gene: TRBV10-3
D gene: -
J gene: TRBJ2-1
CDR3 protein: CAISEWDRGAGNEQFF
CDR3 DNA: TGTGCCATCAGTGAGTGGGATCGGGGTGCGGGCAATGAGCAGTTCTTC

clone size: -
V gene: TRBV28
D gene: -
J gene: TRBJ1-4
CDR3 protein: CASSRGWDTNEKLFF
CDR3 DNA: TGTGCCAGCAGTAGGGGGTGGGACACTAATGAAAAACTGTTTTTT

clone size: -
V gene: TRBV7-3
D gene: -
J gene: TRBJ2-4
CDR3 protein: CASSNGPKNIQYF
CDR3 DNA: TGTGCCAGCAGCAACGGACCCAAAAACATTCAGTACTTC

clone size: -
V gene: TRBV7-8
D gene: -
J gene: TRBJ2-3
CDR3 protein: CASSLMGRDQDTQYF
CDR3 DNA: TGTGCCAGCAGCTTAATGGGACGGGATCAAGATACGCAGTATTTT

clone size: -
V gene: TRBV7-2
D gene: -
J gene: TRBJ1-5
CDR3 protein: CASSLGGRQPQHF
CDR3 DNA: TGTGCCAGCAGCTTAGGTGGCCGGCAGCCCCAGCATTTT

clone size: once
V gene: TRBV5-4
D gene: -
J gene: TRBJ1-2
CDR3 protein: CASSPGDGYGYTF
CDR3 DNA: TGTGCCAGCAGCCCAGGGGACGGCTATGGCTACACCTTC

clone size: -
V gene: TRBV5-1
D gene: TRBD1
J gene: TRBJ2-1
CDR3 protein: CASSLGDRDLGEQFF
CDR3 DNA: TGCGCCAGCAGCTTGGGGGACAGGGACCTCGGTGAGCAGTTCTTC

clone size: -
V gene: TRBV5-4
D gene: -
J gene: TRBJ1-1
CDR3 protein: CASSSKKGAGTEAFF
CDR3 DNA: TGTGCCAGCAGCTCAAAAAAGGGAGCCGGCACTGAAGCTTTCTTT

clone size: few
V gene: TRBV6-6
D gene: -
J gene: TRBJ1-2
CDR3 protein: CASRISGAANYGYTF
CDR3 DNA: TGTGCCAGCAGAATATCCGGGGCGGCTAACTATGGCTACACCTTC

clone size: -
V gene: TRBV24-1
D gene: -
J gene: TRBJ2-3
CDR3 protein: CATSDLLGDTQYF
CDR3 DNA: TGTGCCACCAGTGATTTACTGGGGGATACGCAGTATTTT

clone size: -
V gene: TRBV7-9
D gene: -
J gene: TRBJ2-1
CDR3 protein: CASSLARLSYNEQFF
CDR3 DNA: TGTGCCAGCAGCTTAGCCAGGTTATCCTACAATGAGCAGTTCTTC

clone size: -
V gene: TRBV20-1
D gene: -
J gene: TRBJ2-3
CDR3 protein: CSASPGAPDTQYF
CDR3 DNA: TGCAGTGCTAGTCCGGGGGCCCCAGATACGCAGTATTTT

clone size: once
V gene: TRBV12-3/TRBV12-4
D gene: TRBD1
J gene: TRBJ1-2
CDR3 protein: CASSRTGDGYTF
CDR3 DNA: TGTGCCAGCAGCCGGACAGGAGATGGCTACACCTTC

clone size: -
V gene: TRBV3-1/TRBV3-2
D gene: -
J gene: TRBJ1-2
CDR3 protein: CASSPDSYGYTF
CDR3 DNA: TGTGCCAGCAGCCCGGACAGCTATGGCTACACCTTC

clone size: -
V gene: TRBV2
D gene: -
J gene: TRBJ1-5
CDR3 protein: CASSDERGPQHF
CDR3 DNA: TGTGCCAGCAGTGACGAGAGGGGGCCCCAGCATTTT

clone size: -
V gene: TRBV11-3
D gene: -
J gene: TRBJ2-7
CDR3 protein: CASSPIAYEQYF
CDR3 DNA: TGTGCCAGCAGCCCTATAGCCTACGAGCAGTACTTC

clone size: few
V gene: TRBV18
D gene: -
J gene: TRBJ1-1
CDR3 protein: CASSFLHPAFMNTEAFF
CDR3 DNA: TGTGCCAGCTCTTTCCTACACCCCGCCTTCATGAACACTGAAGCTTTCTTT

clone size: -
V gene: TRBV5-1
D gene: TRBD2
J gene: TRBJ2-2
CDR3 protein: CASFGASGRNTGELFF
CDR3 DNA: TGCGCCAGCTTTGGGGCTAGCGGGAGGAACACCGGGGAGCTGTTTTTT

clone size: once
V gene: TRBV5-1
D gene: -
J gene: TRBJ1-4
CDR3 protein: CASSLESRFNEKLFF
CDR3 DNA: TGCGCCAGCAGCTTGGAGTCAAGATTTAATGAAAAACTGTTTTTT

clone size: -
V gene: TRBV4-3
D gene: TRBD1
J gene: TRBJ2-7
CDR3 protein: CASSRGTGVYEQYF
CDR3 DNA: TGCGCCAGCAGCCGTGGCACAGGGGTCTACGAGCAGTACTTC

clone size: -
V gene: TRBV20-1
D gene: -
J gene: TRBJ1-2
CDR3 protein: CSASPRDYGYTF
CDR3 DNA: TGCAGTGCTAGTCCCCGGGACTATGGCTACACCTTC

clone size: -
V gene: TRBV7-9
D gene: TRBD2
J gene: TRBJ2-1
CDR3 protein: CASSSRPEGGASSYNEQFF
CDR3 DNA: TGTGCCAGCAGCTCCCGGCCGGAGGGAGGGGCAAGCTCCTACAATGAGCAGTTCTTC

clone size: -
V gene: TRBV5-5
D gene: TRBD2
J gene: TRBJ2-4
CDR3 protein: CASSLVAGGLLAKNIQYF
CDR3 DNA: TGTGCCAGCAGCTTGGTAGCGGGGGGTCTATTAGCCAAAAACATTCAGTACTTC

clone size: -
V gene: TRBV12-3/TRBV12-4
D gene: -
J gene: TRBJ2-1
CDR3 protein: CASSLMETSLFF
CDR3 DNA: TGTGCCAGCAGTTTAATGGAGACTAGTCTTTTCTTC

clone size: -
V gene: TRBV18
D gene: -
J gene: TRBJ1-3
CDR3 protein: CASSPPYPSGNTIYF
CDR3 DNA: TGTGCCAGCTCACCACCGTACCCCTCTGGAAACACCATATATTTT

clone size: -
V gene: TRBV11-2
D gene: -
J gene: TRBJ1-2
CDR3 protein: CASSSDRNYGYTF
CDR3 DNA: TGTGCCAGCAGCTCGGACAGAAACTATGGCTACACCTTC

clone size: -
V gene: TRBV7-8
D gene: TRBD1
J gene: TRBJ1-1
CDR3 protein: CASSLGQGSMNTEAFF
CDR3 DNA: TGTGCCAGCAGCTTAGGACAGGGGAGCATGAACACTGAAGCTTTCTTT

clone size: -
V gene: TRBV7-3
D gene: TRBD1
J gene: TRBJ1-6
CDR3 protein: CASSLTGTGESPLHF
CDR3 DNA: TGTGCCAGCAGCCTCACCGGGACAGGGGAATCACCCCTCCACTTT

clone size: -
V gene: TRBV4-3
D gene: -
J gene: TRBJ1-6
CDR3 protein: CASSQTLDSFNSPLHF
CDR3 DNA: TGCGCCAGCAGCCAAACATTGGACAGTTTTAATTCACCCCTCCACTTT

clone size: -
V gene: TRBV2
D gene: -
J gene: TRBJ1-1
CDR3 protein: CASSEDRVNTEAFF
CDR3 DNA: TGTGCCAGCAGTGAAGACAGGGTGAACACTGAAGCTTTCTTT

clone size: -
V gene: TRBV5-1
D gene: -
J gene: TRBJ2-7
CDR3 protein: CASSSNPTGTDSYEQYF
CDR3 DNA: TGCGCCAGCAGCTCTAATCCCACCGGGACGGACTCCTACGAGCAGTACTTC

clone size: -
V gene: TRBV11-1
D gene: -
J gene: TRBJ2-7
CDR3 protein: CASSLSPSGAEQYF
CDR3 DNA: TGTGCCAGCAGCTTATCCCCCTCGGGGGCCGAGCAGTACTTC

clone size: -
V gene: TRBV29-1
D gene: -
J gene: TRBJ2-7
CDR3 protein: CSVRRGTTLEYF
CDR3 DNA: TGCAGCGTTCGTAGGGGGACTACCCTCGAGTACTTC

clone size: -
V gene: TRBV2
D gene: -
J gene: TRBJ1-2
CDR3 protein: CASSVMVFDGYTF
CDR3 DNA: TGTGCCAGCAGTGTCATGGTTTTCGATGGCTACACCTTC

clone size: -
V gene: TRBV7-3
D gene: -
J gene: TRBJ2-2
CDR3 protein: CASSPSRGSGELFF
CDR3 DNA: TGTGCCAGCAGCCCCTCTAGGGGGTCCGGGGAGCTGTTTTTT

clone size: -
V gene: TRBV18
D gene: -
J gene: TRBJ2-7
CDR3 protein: CASSPTYGSGYEQYF
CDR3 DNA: TGTGCCAGCTCACCAACGTACGGCTCGGGGTACGAGCAGTACTTC

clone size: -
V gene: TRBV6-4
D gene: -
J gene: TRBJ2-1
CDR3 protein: CASSEFISGSYNEQFF
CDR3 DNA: TGTGCCAGCAGTGAATTTATCAGCGGTTCCTACAATGAGCAGTTCTTC

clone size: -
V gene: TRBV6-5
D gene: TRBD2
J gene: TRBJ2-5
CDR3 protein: CASSPRRGGTETQYF
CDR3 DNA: TGTGCCAGCAGCCCCCGGCGGGGGGGTACGGAGACCCAGTACTTC

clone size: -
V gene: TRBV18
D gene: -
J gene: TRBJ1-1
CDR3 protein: CASSPRLPNTEAFF
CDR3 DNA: TGTGCCAGCTCACCACGGCTGCCGAACACTGAAGCTTTCTTT

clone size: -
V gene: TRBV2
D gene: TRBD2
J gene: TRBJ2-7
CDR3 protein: CAIIPSGSTEQYF
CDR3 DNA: TGTGCCATAATCCCTAGCGGGAGTACCGAGCAGTACTTC

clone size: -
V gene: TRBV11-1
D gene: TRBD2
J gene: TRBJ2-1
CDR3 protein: CASSNLPGGRGDEQFF
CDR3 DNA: TGTGCCAGCAGCAACCTTCCGGGGGGGCGCGGCGATGAGCAGTTCTTC

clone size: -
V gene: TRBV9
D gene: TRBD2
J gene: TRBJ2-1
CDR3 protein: CASSATSGPYDEQFF
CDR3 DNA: TGTGCCAGCAGCGCGACTAGCGGCCCATACGATGAGCAGTTCTTC

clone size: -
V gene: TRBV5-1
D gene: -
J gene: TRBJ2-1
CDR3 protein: CASSLGPRDNEQFF
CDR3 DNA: TGCGCCAGCAGCTTGGGGCCACGGGACAATGAGCAGTTCTTC

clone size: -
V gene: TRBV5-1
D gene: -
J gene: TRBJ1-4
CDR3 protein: CASSLGQGREKLFF
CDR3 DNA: TGCGCCAGCAGCTTGGGCCAGGGACGGGAAAAACTGTTTTTT

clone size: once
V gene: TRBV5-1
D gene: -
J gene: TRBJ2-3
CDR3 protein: CASSPSGTDTQYF
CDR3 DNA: TGCGCCAGCAGCCCGAGTGGCACAGATACGCAGTATTTT

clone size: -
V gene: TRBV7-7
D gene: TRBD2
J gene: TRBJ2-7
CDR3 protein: CASSPLSGRGSYEQYF
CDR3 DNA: TGTGCCAGCAGCCCGCTTTCCGGGAGGGGCTCCTACGAGCAGTACTTC

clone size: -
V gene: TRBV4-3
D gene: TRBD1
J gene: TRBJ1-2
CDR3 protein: CASSGRTGDYGYTF
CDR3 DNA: TGCGCCAGCAGCGGCCGGACAGGCGACTATGGCTACACCTTC

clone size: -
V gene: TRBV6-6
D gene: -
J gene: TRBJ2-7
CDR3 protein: CASSYDNRAGRDEQYF
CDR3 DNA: TGTGCCAGCAGTTACGACAATCGGGCGGGAAGGGACGAGCAGTACTTC

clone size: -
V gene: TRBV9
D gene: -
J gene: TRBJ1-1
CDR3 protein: CASSVGTESTEAFF
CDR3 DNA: TGTGCCAGCAGCGTAGGGACTGAGAGCACTGAAGCTTTCTTT

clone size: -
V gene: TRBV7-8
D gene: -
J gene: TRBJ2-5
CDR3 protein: CASSLGGAHETQYF
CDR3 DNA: TGTGCCAGCAGCTTAGGTGGGGCCCACGAGACCCAGTACTTC

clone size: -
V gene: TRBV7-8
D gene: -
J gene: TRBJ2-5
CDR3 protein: CASSLRIDRLVVWTQETQYF
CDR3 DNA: TGTGCCAGCAGCTTAAGGATTGACAGGTTGGTCGTGTGGACACAAGAGACCCAGTACTTC

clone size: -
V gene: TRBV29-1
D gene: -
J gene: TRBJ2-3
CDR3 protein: CSVEARQESTDTQYF
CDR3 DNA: TGCAGCGTTGAAGCCCGACAGGAAAGCACAGATACGCAGTATTTT